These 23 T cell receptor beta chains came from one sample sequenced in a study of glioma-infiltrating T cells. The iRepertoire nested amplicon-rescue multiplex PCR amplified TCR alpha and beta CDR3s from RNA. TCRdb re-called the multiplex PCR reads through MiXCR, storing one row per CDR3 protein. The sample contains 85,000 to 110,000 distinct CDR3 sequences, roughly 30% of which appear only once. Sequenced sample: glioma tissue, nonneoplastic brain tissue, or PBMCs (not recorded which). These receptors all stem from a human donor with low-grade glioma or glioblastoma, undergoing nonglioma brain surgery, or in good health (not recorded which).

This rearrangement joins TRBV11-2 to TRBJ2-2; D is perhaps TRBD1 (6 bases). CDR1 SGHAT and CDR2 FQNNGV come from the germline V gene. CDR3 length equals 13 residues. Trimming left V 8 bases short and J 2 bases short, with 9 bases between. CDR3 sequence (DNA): TGTGCCAGCCAGACAGGAAACACCGGGGAGCTGTTTTTT. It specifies CASQTGNTGELFF. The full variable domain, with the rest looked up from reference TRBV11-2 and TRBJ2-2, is EAGVAQSPRYKIIEKRQSVAFWCNPISGHATLYWYQQILGQGPKLLIQFQNNGVVDDSQLPKDRFSAERLKGVDSTLKIQPAKLEDSAVYLCASQTGNTGELFFGEGSRLTVL.

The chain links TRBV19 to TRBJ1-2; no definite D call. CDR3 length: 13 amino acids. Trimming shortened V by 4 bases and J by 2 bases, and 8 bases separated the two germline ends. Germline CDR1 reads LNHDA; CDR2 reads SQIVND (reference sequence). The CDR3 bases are TGTGCCAGTAGTACCCGACTCAACTATGGCTACACCTTC. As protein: CASSTRLNYGYTF.

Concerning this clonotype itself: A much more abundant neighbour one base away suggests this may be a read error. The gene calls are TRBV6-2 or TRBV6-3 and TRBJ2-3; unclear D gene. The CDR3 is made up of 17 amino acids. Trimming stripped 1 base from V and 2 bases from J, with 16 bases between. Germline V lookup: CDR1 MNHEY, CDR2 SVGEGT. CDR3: CASSYYDWPDHTDTQYF. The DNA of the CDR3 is TGTGCCAGCAGTTACTACGACTGGCCGGACCACACAGATACGCAGTATTTT.

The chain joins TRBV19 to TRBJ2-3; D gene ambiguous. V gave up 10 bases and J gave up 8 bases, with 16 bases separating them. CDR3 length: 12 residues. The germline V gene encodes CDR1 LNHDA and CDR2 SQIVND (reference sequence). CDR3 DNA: TGTGCCATCCTCTCGGGCCCGGGTACGCAGTATTTT. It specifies CAILSGPGTQYF.

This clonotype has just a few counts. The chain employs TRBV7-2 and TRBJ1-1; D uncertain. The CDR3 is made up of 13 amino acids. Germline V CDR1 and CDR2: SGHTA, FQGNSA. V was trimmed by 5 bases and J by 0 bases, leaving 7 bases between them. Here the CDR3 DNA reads TGTGCCAGCAGCGCGAAGATGAACACTGAAGCTTTCTTT. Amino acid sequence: CASSAKMNTEAFF.

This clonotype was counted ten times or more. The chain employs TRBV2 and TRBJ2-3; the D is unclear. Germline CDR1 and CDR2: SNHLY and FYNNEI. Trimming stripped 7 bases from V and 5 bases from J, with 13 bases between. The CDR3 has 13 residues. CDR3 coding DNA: TGTGCCAGCAATCGAGAGACCCAAGATACGCAGTATTTT. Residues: CASNRETQDTQYF.

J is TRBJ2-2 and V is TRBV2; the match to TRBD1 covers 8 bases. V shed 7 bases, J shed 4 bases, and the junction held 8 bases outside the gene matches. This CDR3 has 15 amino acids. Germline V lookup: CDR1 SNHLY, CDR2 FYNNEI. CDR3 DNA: TGTGCCAGCAAAGGGACAGGCTCTACCACCGGGGAGCTGTTTTTT. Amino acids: CASKGTGSTTGELFF. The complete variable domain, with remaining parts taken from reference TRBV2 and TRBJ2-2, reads EPEVTQTPSHQVTQMGQEVILRCVPISNHLYFYWYRQILGQKVEFLVSFYNNEISEKSEIFDDQFSVERPDGSNFTLKIRSTKLEDSAMYFCASKGTGSTTGELFFGEGSRLTVL.

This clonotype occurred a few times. The CDR3 nucleotides are TGTGCCAGCAGTGAAATAACAGACCTTAATTCACCCCTCCACTTT. Amino acid sequence: CASSEITDLNSPLHF. The chain carries TRBV2 and TRBJ1-6, with D hard to call. The CDR3 sequence is 15 residues long. V lost 2 bases, J lost 6 bases, and 11 bases lay in between. Germline-derived CDR1 and CDR2 are SNHLY and FYNNEI.

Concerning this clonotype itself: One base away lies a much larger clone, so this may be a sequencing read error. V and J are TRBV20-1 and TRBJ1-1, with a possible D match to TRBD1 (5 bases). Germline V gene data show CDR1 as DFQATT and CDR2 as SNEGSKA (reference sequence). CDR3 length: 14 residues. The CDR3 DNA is TGCAGTGTGAAGGGGCTGATTGGGAACACTGAAGCTCTCTTT. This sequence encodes CSVKGLIGNTEALF.

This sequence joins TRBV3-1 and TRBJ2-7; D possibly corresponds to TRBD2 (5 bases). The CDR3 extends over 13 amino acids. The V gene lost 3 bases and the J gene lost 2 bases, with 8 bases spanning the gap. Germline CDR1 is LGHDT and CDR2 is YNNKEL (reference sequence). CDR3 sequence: CASSQRVPYEQYF. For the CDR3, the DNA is TGTGCCAGCAGCCAGCGGGTACCCTACGAGCAGTACTTC.

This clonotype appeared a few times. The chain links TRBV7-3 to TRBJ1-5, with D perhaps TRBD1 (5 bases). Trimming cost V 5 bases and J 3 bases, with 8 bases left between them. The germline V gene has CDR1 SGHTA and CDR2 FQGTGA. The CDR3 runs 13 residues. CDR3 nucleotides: TGTGCCAGCAGCCTGGACAACAATCAGCCCCAGCATTTT. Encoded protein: CASSLDNNQPQHF.

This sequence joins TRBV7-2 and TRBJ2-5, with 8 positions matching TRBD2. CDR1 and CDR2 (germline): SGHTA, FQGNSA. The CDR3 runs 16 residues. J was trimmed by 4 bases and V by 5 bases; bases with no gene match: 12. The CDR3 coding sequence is TGTGCCAGCAGCCAAGGGGAGCGGGGGAGCGGAGAGACCCAGTACTTC. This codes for CASSQGERGSGETQYF.

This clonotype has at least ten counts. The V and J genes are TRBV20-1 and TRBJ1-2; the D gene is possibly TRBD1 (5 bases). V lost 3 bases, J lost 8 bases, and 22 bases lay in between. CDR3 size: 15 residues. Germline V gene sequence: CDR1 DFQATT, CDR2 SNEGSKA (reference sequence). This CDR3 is CSARIRGDEGFGYTF. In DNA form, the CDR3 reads TGCAGTGCTAGGATCCGGGGGGATGAAGGCTTCGGCTACACCTTC.

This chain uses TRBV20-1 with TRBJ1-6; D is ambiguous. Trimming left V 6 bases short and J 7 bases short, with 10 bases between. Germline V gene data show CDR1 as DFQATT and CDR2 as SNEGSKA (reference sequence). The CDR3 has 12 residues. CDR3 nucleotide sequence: TGCAGTGCCAAGGCAGGAAATTCACCCCTCCACTTT. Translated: CSAKAGNSPLHF.

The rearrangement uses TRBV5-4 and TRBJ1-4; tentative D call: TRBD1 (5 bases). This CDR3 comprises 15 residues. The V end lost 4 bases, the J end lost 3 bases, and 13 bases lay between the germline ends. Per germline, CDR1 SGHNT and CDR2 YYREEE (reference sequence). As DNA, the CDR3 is TGTGCCAGCAGCGCGAAAGCGGGGGCTAATGAAAAACTGTTTTTT. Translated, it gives CASSAKAGANEKLFF. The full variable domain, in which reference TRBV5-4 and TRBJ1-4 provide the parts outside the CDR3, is ETGVTQSPTHLIKTRGQQVTLRCSSQSGHNTVSWYQQALGQGPQFIFQYYREEENGRGNFPPRFSGLQFPNYSSELNVNALELDDSALYLCASSAKAGANEKLFFGSGTQLSVL.

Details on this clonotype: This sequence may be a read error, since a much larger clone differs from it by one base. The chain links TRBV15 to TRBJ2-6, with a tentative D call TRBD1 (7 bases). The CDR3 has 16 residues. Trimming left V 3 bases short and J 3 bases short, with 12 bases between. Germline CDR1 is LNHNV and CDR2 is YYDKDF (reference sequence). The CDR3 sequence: CATSRGGQYGANVLTF. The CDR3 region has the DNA TGTGCCACCAGCAGGGGGGGACAGTATGGGGCCAACGTCCTGACTTTC.

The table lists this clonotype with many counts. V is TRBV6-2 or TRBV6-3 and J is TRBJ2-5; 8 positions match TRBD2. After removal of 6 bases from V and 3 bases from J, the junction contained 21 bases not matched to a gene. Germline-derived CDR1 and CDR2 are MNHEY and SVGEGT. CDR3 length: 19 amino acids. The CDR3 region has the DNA TGTGCCAGCAGCTTTCCCTTAGGTGGCGGGGGGCGGTCAGAAGAGACCCAGTACTTC. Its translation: CASSFPLGGGGRSEETQYF.

CDR3 loop: CASSQDVASSTDTQYF. CDR3 DNA sequence: TGTGCCAGCAGCCAAGATGTGGCCAGTAGCACAGATACGCAGTATTTT. The chain carries TRBV3-1 and TRBJ2-3; D is unresolved. V dropped 0 bases and J dropped 0 bases, with 10 bases sitting between them. The CDR3 has 16 residues. Germline lookup yields CDR1 LGHDT and CDR2 YNNKEL (reference sequence).

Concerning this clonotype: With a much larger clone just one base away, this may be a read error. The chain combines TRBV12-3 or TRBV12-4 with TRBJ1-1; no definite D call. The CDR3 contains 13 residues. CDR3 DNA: TGTGCCAGCAGTTTGCGGGAGCGCACTGAAGCTTTATTT. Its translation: CASSLRERTEALF.

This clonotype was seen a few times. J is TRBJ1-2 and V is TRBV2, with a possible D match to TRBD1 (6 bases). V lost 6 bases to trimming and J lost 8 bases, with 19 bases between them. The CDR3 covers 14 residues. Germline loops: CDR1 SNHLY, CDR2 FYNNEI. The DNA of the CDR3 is TGTGCCAGCAGCCGACAGGCCGTGGGGGGGGGCTACACCTTC. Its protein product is CASSRQAVGGGYTF.

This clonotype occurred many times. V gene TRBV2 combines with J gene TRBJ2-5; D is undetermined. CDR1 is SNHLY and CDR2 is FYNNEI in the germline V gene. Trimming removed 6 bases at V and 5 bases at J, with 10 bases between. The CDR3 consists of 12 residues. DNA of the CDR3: TGTGCCAGCAGCGTGAAAGAGGAGACCCAGTACTTC. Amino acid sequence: CASSVKEETQYF.

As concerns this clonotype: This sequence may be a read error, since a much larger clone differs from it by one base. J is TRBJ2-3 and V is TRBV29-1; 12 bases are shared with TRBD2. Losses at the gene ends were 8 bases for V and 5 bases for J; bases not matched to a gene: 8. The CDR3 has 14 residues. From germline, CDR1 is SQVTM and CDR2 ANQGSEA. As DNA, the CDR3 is TGCAGCCTACAGACTAGCGGGGGACAAGATACGCAGTATTTT. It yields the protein CSLQTSGGQDTQYF.

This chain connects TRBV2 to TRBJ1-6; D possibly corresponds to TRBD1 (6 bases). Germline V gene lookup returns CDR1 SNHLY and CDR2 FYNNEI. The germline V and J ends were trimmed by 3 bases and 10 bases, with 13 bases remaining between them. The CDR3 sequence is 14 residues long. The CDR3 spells CASSEGGGRSPLHF. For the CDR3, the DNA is TGTGCCAGCAGTGAGGGCGGGGGCCGGTCACCCCTCCACTTT.